The clone carrying this T cell receptor beta chain was picked up a small number of times. Its antigen is as yet unknown. The data originate from a study of T cells in Graves' hyperthyroidism and ophthalmopathy. Study-level findings and limits: Most thyroid-expanded clonotypes above 0.001 were also found in blood. Using 13 V-J features, a model discriminated ophthalmopathy from stable hyperthyroidism. Ophthalmopathy was model-predicted a median around 6.1 months pre-onset.

The investigators amplified TCR beta CDR3 regions from RNA transcripts. When the TCR CDR3 underwent first-round RT-PCR, the HTBI primer set was used. From the multiplex PCR reads, TCRdb called clonotypes with MiXCR, one entry per CDR3 protein. This table holds about 640,000 distinct CDR3 sequences, less than 25% found once. The CDR3 length is 14 residues. Per the germline V gene, CDR1 is MNHNS and CDR2 is SASEGT. V was shortened by 7 bases and J by 5 bases, with 18 bases between the two germline ends. This receptor was taken from a man aged 25-45 years with Graves' ophthalmopathy. The V call is TRBV6-1, the J call TRBJ2-7; no definite D call. The source material was blood. The CDR3: CASNSDRVFDEQYF. DNA for the CDR3: TGTGCCAGCAATTCAGATCGGGTGTTTGACGAGCAGTACTTC.